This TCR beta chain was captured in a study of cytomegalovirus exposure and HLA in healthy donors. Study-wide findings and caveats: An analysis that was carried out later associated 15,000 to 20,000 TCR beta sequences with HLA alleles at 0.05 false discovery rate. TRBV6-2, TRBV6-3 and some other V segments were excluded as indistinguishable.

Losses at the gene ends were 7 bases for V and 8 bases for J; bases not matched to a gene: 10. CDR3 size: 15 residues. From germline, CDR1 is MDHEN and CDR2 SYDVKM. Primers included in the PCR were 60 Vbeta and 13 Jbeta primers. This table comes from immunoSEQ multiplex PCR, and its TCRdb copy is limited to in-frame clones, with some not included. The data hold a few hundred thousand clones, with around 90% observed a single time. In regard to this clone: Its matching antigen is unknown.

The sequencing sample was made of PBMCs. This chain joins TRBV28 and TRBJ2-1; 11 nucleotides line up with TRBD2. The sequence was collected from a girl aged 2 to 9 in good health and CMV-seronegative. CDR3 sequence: CASINIAGGNDEQFF. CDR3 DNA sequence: TGTGCCAGCATTAATATAGCGGGGGGGAACGATGAGCAGTTCTTC.